This T cell receptor (beta chain) was profiled in a study of T cells in Graves' hyperthyroidism and ophthalmopathy (dated by TCRdb to the late 2010s). Some background on the complete study: Peripheral blood was sampled at the time of initial diagnosis, prior to any treatment. The study also compared thyroid tissue and blood T-cell repertoires from five or six Graves' hyperthyroidism patients. According to the paper, TCR Vbeta CDR3 sequencing was carried out on roughly 130 peripheral blood samples, which came from under 50 ophthalmopathy, roughly 75 hyperthyroidism and about 17 progressor patients. Prospective prediction of ophthalmopathy was tested in an independent validation cohort of 18 to 20 hyperthyroidism patients and some 17 patients who later progressed to ophthalmopathy. Following sampling, methimazole starting at 30 mg daily was given to hyperthyroidism patients, and high-dose intravenous methylprednisolone was given to ophthalmopathy patients. The 100 discovery patients were randomly divided into training and test sets at a 7:3 ratio. A discovery cohort of around 100 patients, 43 with Graves' ophthalmopathy and approximately 55 with stable Graves' hyperthyroidism, was used to find distinguishing TCR V-J signatures.

At least ten counts were recorded for this clonotype. Its target antigen remains unknown. Per-base qualities were not stored, and no clone one base away is much larger. Reading the germline V gene gives CDR1 SGHTA and CDR2 FQGNSA. Relative to germline, V is 2 bases shorter and J is 1 base shorter, with 9 bases between their ends. Including the terminal cysteine and phenylalanine, the CDR3 comprises 15 residues. Only CDR3 DNA remains: 45 bases, in frame from the first base. General conclusions and limits of the study: Most expanded thyroid clonotypes (frequency above 0.001) were also detected in blood, a finding suggesting that blood repertoires may reflect thyroid immune responses. No statistical method was used to set the sample size in advance, and investigators knew the group allocation. A model built on a 13 V-J signature distinguished ophthalmopathy from stable hyperthyroidism, reaching approximately 89% sensitivity and about 81% specificity in cross-validation and 80%/75% in testing. In validation, the model predicted progression to ophthalmopathy with approximately 70% sensitivity and less than 80% specificity, a median of approximately 6.7 months before onset.

The TCR beta CDR3 regions were amplified from the RNA transcripts. The TCR CDR3 was subjected to a first round of RT-PCR using the HTBI primer set and the Qiagen OneStep RT-PCR kit. Libraries were constructed in a second round of multiplex PCR, after which size selection and purification were carried out. Sequencing of the libraries was done on an Illumina HiSeq2000 using paired-end 100 bp reads. The study's own analysis went as follows. SOAPnuke was used to process the raw data, removing reads that contained adapters or uncalled bases, had a mean Phred below 15, or lacked an exact match to the constant primer or identifier. COPE v1.2.5 was used to merge high-quality paired reads, and clonotypes were defined as unique nucleotide sequences. MiTCR v1.1 was used to align clonotypes to the IMGT TRBV, TRBD and TRBJ reference segments. Analysis was restricted to V-J combinations with a frequency above 0.0001, which covered 99.2% of repertoires. A TCS score was defined as the ratio between F50 (clonal expansion) and ExV (chaos), using BLOSUM62-based TCRdist between CDR3 peptides within each V-J. Welch's t-statistics and random forest reduced fewer than 600 V-J features to fewer than 15, which were used in a naive Bayes classifier (R e1071). The public reads were run again by TCRdb, first through fastp at Q25 and then through MiXCR, and only productive beta chains were kept. CDR3 protein sequences are deduplicated, and each keeps its most common genes and DNA. The V and J calls reflect TCRdb's pipeline rather than the authors' work. The sample has roughly 280,000 distinct CDR3 sequences on record, over 15% of them singletons. Around 58% of the sample is held by the ten biggest clonotypes.

Ophthalmopathy patients had moderately to severely active disease, Clinical Activity Score of at least 3, NOSPECS grade of at least 4, and duration under 3 months. Patients with uncontrolled infections, other autoimmune diseases, pregnancy or lactation were excluded. Diagnoses were established on the basis of clinical symptoms, serum thyroxine and TRAb, thyroid ultrasound, and orbital computed tomography. PBMCs were separated from 8 to 10 ml of fresh peripheral blood using Ficoll-Paque density gradient centrifugation. Total RNA was extracted using Trizol reagent, and RNA quality was assessed on an Agilent 2100 Bioanalyzer.

The sequence was obtained from a woman aged 60-70 years with Graves' ophthalmopathy. The sequenced sample consisted of blood. This chain is built from TRBV7-2 and TRBJ2-1, with a tentative D call of TRBD1 or TRBD2, each matching 7 bases. In nucleotides, the sequence is TGTGCCAGCAGCTTACAGGGGGGGTCCTACAATGAGCAGTTCTTC. Its translation is CASSLQGGSYNEQFF.